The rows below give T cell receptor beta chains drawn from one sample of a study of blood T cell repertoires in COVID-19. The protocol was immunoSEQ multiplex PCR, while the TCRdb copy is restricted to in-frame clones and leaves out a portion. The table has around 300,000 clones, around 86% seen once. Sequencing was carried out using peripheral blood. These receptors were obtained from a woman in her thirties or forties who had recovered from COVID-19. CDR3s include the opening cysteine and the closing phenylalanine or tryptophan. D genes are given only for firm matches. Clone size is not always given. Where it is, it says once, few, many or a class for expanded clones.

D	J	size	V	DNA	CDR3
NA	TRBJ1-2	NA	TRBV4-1	TGCGCCAGCAGCCAAGGGCGGGGTGGACACCCCGGAGACTATGGCTACACCTTC	CASSQGRGGHPGDYGYTF
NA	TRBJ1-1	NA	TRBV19	TGTGCCAGTAGGACAGGAGCTGAAGCTTTCTTT	CASRTGAEAFF
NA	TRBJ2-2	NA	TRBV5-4	TGTGCCAGCAGACCTACAGGTCCGGCGAACACCGGGGAGCTGTTTTTT	CASRPTGPANTGELFF
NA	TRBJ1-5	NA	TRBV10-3	TGTGCCATCAGTGAGACAGGTCGGCCACAGCCCCAGCATTTT	CAISETGRPQPQHF
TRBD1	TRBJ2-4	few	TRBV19	TGTGCCAGTAGTATACCAGGGGGCGCGGACATTCAGTACTTC	CASSIPGGADIQYF
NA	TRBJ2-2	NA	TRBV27	TGTGCCAGCAGTTATCTCCGGGACACCCCCGGGGAGCTGTTTTTT	CASSYLRDTPGELFF
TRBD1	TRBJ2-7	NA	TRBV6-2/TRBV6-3	TGTGCCAGCAGTTGGGGACAGGGGGCGGGCGAGCAGTACTTC	CASSWGQGAGEQYF
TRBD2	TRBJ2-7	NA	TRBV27	TGTGCCAGCAGTCAGGTTCTGGGACTAGCGGGTTCGCCCTACGAGCAGTACTTC	CASSQVLGLAGSPYEQYF
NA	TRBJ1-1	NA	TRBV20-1	TGCAGTGCCGGAGGGAATGAAGCTTTCTTT	CSAGGNEAFF
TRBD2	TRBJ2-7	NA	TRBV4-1	TGCGCCAGCAGCCAAGATCGGGAGGGTGCCGAGCAGTACTTC	CASSQDREGAEQYF
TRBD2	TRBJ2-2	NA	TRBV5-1	TGCGCCAGCAGCCCCGACCCCGGTCGGGGGGGCACCGGGGAGCTGTTTTTT	CASSPDPGRGGTGELFF
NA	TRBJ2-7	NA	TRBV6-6	TGTGCCAGCAGTTCCACAGACAGAACCTACGAGCAGTACTTC	CASSSTDRTYEQYF
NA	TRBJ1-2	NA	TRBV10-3	TGTGCCATCAGTGACCTGGCTGACATGTTGCAGGGCTACACCTTC	CAISDLADMLQGYTF
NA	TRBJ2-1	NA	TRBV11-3	TGTGCCAGCAGCCAAATACCCCACTCCGCGGGATACTACAATGAGCAGTTCTTC	CASSQIPHSAGYYNEQFF
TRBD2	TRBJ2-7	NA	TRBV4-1	TGCGCCAGCAGCCAAGATATTGGGACTAGCGGTACGAGCTCCTACGAGCAGTACTTC	CASSQDIGTSGTSSYEQYF
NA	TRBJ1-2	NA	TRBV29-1	TGCAGCGCCTCGACGTCTTCGGGGGGCGCCGGGGGCTACACCTTC	CSASTSSGGAGGYTF
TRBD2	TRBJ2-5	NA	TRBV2	TGTGCCAGCAGTCTTTCCGGGAGGAATCAAGAGACCCAGTACTTC	CASSLSGRNQETQYF
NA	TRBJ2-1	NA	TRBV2	TGTGCCAGCAGCCGGACAACCTACAATGAGCAGTTCTTC	CASSRTTYNEQFF
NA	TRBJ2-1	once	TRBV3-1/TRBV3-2	TGTGCCAGCAGCCAACCCGCTAGCTCCTACAATGAGCAGTTCTTC	CASSQPASSYNEQFF
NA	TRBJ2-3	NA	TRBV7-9	TGTGCCAGCAGCTTAGTTCAGGGGGATACGCAGTATTTT	CASSLVQGDTQYF
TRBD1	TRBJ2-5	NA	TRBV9	TGTGCCAGCAGCCTTACCGGGACAGGGTCGGAGACCCAGTACTTC	CASSLTGTGSETQYF
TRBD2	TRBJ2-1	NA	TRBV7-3	TGTGCCAGCAGCATAAGTAGCGGGATGTCCTACAATGAGCAGTTCTTC	CASSISSGMSYNEQFF
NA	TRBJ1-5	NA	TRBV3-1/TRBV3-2	TGTGCCAGCAGCCAAGACGCAGGGGGCAATCAGCCCCAGCATTTT	CASSQDAGGNQPQHF
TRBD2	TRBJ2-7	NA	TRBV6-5	TGTGCCAGCAGTTACGGAGGACTAGCGGCCTCCTACGAGCAGTACTTC	CASSYGGLAASYEQYF
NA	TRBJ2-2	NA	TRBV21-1	TGTGCCAGCAGCAAAGTGGTAGCGGGAGGGCCTGGGGCCGGGGAGCTGTTTTTT	CASSKVVAGGPGAGELFF
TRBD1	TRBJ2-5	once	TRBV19	TGTGCCAGTAGTATAGGGACAGGGGATCTCAAGACCCAGTACTTC	CASSIGTGDLKTQYF
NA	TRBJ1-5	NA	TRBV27	TGTGCCAGCAGCATCATGGCGGGGAGCAATCAGCCCCAGCATTTT	CASSIMAGSNQPQHF
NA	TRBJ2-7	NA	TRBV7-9	TGTGCCAGCAGCTTAACAGGGAACTACGAGCAGTACTTC	CASSLTGNYEQYF
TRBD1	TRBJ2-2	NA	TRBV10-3	TGTGCCATCAGTGATGGGACAGGACACGGGGAGCTGTTTTTT	CAISDGTGHGELFF
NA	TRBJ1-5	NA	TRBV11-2	TGTGCCAGCAGCTTATCTGCGGATCAGCCCCAGCATTTT	CASSLSADQPQHF
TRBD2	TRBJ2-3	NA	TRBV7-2	TGTGCCAGCAGCCCAGGACTAGCGGGGAAAGATACGCAGTATTTT	CASSPGLAGKDTQYF
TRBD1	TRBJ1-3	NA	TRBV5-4	TGTGCCAGCAGCACCACAGGGGCTTGGGGAAACACCATATATTTT	CASSTTGAWGNTIYF
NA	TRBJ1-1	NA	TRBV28	TGTGCCAGCAGTCCTGGGCAGGGGAGCACTGAAGCTTTCTTT	CASSPGQGSTEAFF
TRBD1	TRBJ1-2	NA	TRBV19	TGTGCCAGTAGTACTTGGACAGGCAATAACTATGGCTACACCTTC	CASSTWTGNNYGYTF
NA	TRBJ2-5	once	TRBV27	TGTGCCAGCAGTTTAAGCCTAGCGGAGACCCAGTACTTC	CASSLSLAETQYF
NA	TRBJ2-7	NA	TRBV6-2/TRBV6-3	TGTGCCAGCAGTTACTCGAGTGCAGGCCCTGCCGAGCAGTACTTC	CASSYSSAGPAEQYF
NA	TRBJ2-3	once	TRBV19	TGTGCCAGTAGTACGACTGGAGCTAGCACAGATACGCAGTATTTT	CASSTTGASTDTQYF
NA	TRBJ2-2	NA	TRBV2	TGTGCCAGCAAACATGTGGCGAACACCGGGGAGCTGTTTTTT	CASKHVANTGELFF
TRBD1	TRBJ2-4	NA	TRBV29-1	TGCAGCGTTGAAGACTTGCTCCTCCCGGGACAGGGCATGACCAAAAACATTCAGTACTTC	CSVEDLLLPGQGMTKNIQYF
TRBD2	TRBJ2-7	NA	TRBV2	TGTGCCAGCGGGACTAGCGGGGCAAACGAGCAGTACTTC	CASGTSGANEQYF
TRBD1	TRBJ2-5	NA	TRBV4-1	TGCGCCAGCAGCCAAGATACAGGGGGCCGGGAGACCCAGTACTTC	CASSQDTGGRETQYF
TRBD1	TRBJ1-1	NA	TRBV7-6	TGTGCCAGCAGCTTATCCGGGACAGTAACCTCGAACACTGAAGCTTTCTTT	CASSLSGTVTSNTEAFF
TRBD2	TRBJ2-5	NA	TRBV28	TGTGCCAGCACCGGAGCGGGGACTAACCCACCCGAGACCCAGTACTTC	CASTGAGTNPPETQYF
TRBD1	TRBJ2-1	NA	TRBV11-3	TGTGCCAGCAGCACGGGACAGAGTTACAATGAGCAGTTCTTC	CASSTGQSYNEQFF
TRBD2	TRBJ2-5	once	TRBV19	TGTGCCAGTAGTCGAACTAGCGGCCAAGAGACCCAGTACTTC	CASSRTSGQETQYF
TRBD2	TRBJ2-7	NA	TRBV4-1	TGCGCCAGCAGCCGGGGGGGTTTGCTAGCGGATAGCTCCTACGAGCAGTACTTC	CASSRGGLLADSSYEQYF
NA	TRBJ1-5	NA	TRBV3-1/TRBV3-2	TGTGCCAGCAGCCAACAGGAGGATCAGCCCCAGCATTTT	CASSQQEDQPQHF
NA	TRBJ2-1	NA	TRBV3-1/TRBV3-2	TGTGCCAGCAGCCAGGACTCTATCTCCTACAATGAGCAGTTCTTC	CASSQDSISYNEQFF
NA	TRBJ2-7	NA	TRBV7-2	TGTGCCAGCAGCTTAGCGCGGGCAAGCTCCTACGAGCAGTACTTC	CASSLARASSYEQYF